This is a list of T cell receptor beta chains from one sample in a study of OX40 agonist ivuxolimab in advanced cancers. Repertoires were generated with immunoSEQ multiplex PCR, while TCRdb's copy carries only in-frame clones and drops some. The sample has about 130,000 clones, 90% to 95% seen once; the top ten hold approximately 0.93%. This material consisted of CD4+ or CD8+ T cells sorted from blood, taken in a trial of the OX40 agonist ivuxolimab. Source of these receptors: an adult with an advanced solid tumor such as melanoma, head and neck, liver or kidney cancer. The CDR3 runs from the conserved cysteine through the conserved F or W. The order of the fields is V gene, CDR3 protein.

>TRBV28
CASSLARRGGYGYTF
>TRBV11-2
CASSTRAESSYNEQFF
>TRBV27
CASSSWTGSNYGYTF
>TRBV28
CASSFGQGANEQYF
>TRBV7-3
CASSARLAGVGELFF
>TRBV12-5
CASGLSPTEAFF
>TRBV18
CASSPGLAGGPSYEQYF
>TRBV6-5
CASRTNGVRSTEAFF
>TRBV6-4
CASKRTSGSSEQYF
>TRBV7-1
CASREPGTYEQYF
>TRBV5-4
CASSRWGQLADTQYF
>TRBV6-6
CASSLNYEQYF